These T cell receptor beta chains were read from a single sample in a study of T cell repertoires in cytomegalovirus infection. Antigens of these TCRs are unknown. TCRdb ran MiXCR on the reads and lists one entry per CDR3 protein. The sample records under 90,000 distinct CDR3 sequences, approximately 45% being singletons. The sample consisted of CD8+ T cells from cultured PBMCs, taken from culture after CMV antigen stimulation. These receptors were taken from a human donor in good health (CMV status not recorded). Some clones in this sample may be carry-over from other donors' samples. Each CDR3 is given with its conserved first and last residue. The D gene is left open where the match is weak. Some rows have no size entry. The others give once, few or many, or a class for an expanded clone.

v_call: TRBV6-6; clone_size: .; j_call: TRBJ1-1; d_call: .; cdr3_aa: CAGRRKLGNTEAFF; cdr3_nt: TGTGCCGGACGACGAAAGTTGGGGAACACTGAAGCTTTCTTT
v_call: TRBV19; clone_size: .; j_call: TRBJ1-5; d_call: .; cdr3_aa: CARGQSGQPQHF; cdr3_nt: TGTGCCCGCGGACAGTCGGGTCAGCCCCAGCATTTT
v_call: TRBV5-6; clone_size: .; j_call: TRBJ2-2; d_call: .; cdr3_aa: CASSLVLQAGELFF; cdr3_nt: TGTGCCAGCAGCTTGGTTCTACAGGCCGGGGAGCTGTTTTTT
v_call: TRBV7-2; clone_size: few; j_call: TRBJ2-5; d_call: TRBD2; cdr3_aa: CASSHSSGAPQETQYF; cdr3_nt: TGTGCCAGCAGCCATTCTAGCGGGGCACCCCAAGAGACCCAGTACTTC
v_call: TRBV7-6; clone_size: .; j_call: TRBJ2-6; d_call: .; cdr3_aa: CASSLVVRAGANVLTF; cdr3_nt: TGTGCCAGCAGCTTAGTTGTCAGGGCTGGGGCCAACGTCCTGACTTTC
v_call: TRBV28; clone_size: .; j_call: TRBJ2-5; d_call: .; cdr3_aa: CASSLGTIWQETQYF; cdr3_nt: TGTGCCAGCAGTTTGGGCACCATTTGGCAAGAGACCCAGTACTTC
v_call: TRBV9; clone_size: .; j_call: TRBJ2-5; d_call: TRBD2; cdr3_aa: CASSPSGGTEETQYF; cdr3_nt: TGTGCCAGCAGCCCTAGCGGGGGAACAGAAGAGACCCAGTACTTC
v_call: TRBV7-9; clone_size: .; j_call: TRBJ2-3; d_call: .; cdr3_aa: CASSPGGDTQYF; cdr3_nt: TGTGCCAGCAGCCCCGGGGGAGATACGCAGTATTTT
v_call: TRBV5-1; clone_size: .; j_call: TRBJ2-1; d_call: TRBD1; cdr3_aa: CASSSRQGEAEEQFF; cdr3_nt: TGCGCCAGCAGCTCACGACAGGGTGAGGCGGAGGAGCAGTTCTTC
v_call: TRBV4-2; clone_size: .; j_call: TRBJ2-5; d_call: .; cdr3_aa: CASSQESPGETQYF; cdr3_nt: TGTGCCAGCAGCCAAGAGTCCCCGGGGGAGACCCAGTACTTC
v_call: TRBV7-8; clone_size: many; j_call: TRBJ2-6; d_call: .; cdr3_aa: CASSLAGEARANVLTF; cdr3_nt: TGTGCCAGCAGCTTAGCGGGGGAAGCTCGGGCCAACGTCCTGACTTTC
v_call: TRBV28; clone_size: few; j_call: TRBJ1-2; d_call: TRBD1; cdr3_aa: CASLLLTGDFGGYTF; cdr3_nt: TGTGCCAGCCTTCTTCTGACAGGGGATTTTGGTGGCTACACCTTC
v_call: TRBV2; clone_size: .; j_call: TRBJ2-3; d_call: TRBD2; cdr3_aa: CASSALAGGSDTQYF; cdr3_nt: TGTGCCAGCAGTGCACTAGCGGGAGGATCAGATACGCAGTATTTT
v_call: TRBV10-3; clone_size: .; j_call: TRBJ2-7; d_call: TRBD2; cdr3_aa: CAISLGASGLKKPDEQYF; cdr3_nt: TGTGCCATCAGTCTCGGCGCTAGCGGGCTTAAGAAACCTGACGAGCAGTACTTC
v_call: TRBV6-1; clone_size: .; j_call: TRBJ1-1; d_call: .; cdr3_aa: CASSERGSIGMDTEAFF; cdr3_nt: TGTGCCAGCAGTGAACGAGGGTCCATCGGAATGGACACTGAAGCTTTCTTT
v_call: TRBV6-2/TRBV6-3; clone_size: .; j_call: TRBJ2-7; d_call: .; cdr3_aa: CASSYTYEQYF; cdr3_nt: TGTGCCAGCAGTTACACCTACGAGCAGTACTTC
v_call: TRBV18; clone_size: .; j_call: TRBJ1-1; d_call: .; cdr3_aa: CASSPWGPEAFF; cdr3_nt: TGTGCCAGCTCACCGTGGGGCCCTGAAGCTTTCTTT
v_call: TRBV7-6; clone_size: .; j_call: TRBJ2-5; d_call: .; cdr3_aa: CASSDRLQETQYF; cdr3_nt: TGTGCCAGCTCAGACAGATTGCAAGAGACCCAGTACTTC
v_call: TRBV29-1; clone_size: .; j_call: TRBJ2-1; d_call: TRBD2; cdr3_aa: CSVEALAGGFYNEQFF; cdr3_nt: TGCAGCGTTGAAGCCCTAGCGGGGGGCTTCTACAATGAGCAGTTCTTC
v_call: TRBV9; clone_size: .; j_call: TRBJ1-1; d_call: .; cdr3_aa: CASSVVGALGNTEAFF; cdr3_nt: TGTGCCAGCAGCGTAGTGGGTGCGCTGGGGAACACTGAAGCTTTCTTT
v_call: TRBV3-1; clone_size: .; j_call: TRBJ2-1; d_call: TRBD2; cdr3_aa: CASSQTSGYSYNEQFF; cdr3_nt: TGTGCCAGCAGCCAAACTAGCGGATACTCCTACAATGAGCAGTTCTTC
v_call: TRBV19; clone_size: .; j_call: TRBJ1-5; d_call: .; cdr3_aa: CASSMGMGIISNQPQHF; cdr3_nt: TGTGCCAGTAGTATGGGAATGGGAATTATTAGCAATCAGCCCCAGCATTTT
v_call: TRBV5-1; clone_size: .; j_call: TRBJ2-7; d_call: .; cdr3_aa: CASSPDSPTYEQYF; cdr3_nt: TGCGCCAGCAGCCCGGACAGTCCTACCTACGAGCAGTACTTC
v_call: TRBV27; clone_size: .; j_call: TRBJ2-3; d_call: .; cdr3_aa: CASSSSEGDTQYF; cdr3_nt: TGTGCCAGCAGTTCCTCCGAGGGAGATACGCAGTATTTT
v_call: TRBV12-3/TRBV12-4; clone_size: few; j_call: TRBJ2-6; d_call: .; cdr3_aa: CASSLGMAGANVLTF; cdr3_nt: TGTGCCAGCAGTTTAGGCATGGCTGGGGCCAACGTCCTGACTTTC
v_call: TRBV27; clone_size: few; j_call: TRBJ2-7; d_call: TRBD2; cdr3_aa: CASSFGAGGTYEQYF; cdr3_nt: TGTGCCAGCAGTTTTGGGGCGGGAGGTACGTACGAGCAGTACTTC
v_call: TRBV7-3; clone_size: once; j_call: TRBJ2-3; d_call: TRBD2; cdr3_aa: CASSFSGIGTDTQYF; cdr3_nt: TGTGCCAGCAGCTTCAGCGGGATCGGGACAGATACGCAGTATTTT
v_call: TRBV7-2; clone_size: few; j_call: TRBJ1-5; d_call: TRBD1; cdr3_aa: CASSPKTGSNQPQHF; cdr3_nt: TGTGCCAGCAGCCCTAAGACAGGGAGCAATCAGCCCCAGCATTTT
v_call: TRBV5-4; clone_size: .; j_call: TRBJ2-3; d_call: .; cdr3_aa: CASSLVPTADSTDTQYF; cdr3_nt: TGTGCCAGCAGCTTGGTGCCGACGGCGGACAGCACAGATACGCAGTATTTT
v_call: TRBV27; clone_size: few; j_call: TRBJ2-6; d_call: .; cdr3_aa: CASSSRQAILSGANVLTF; cdr3_nt: TGTGCCAGCAGTTCCCGACAGGCGATCCTCTCTGGGGCCAACGTCCTGACTTTC
v_call: TRBV7-3; clone_size: few; j_call: TRBJ2-6; d_call: TRBD1; cdr3_aa: CASSSPDRGGSGANVLTF; cdr3_nt: TGTGCCAGCAGCTCCCCGGACAGGGGGGGCTCTGGGGCCAACGTCCTGACTTTC
v_call: TRBV20-1; clone_size: .; j_call: TRBJ2-1; d_call: TRBD2; cdr3_aa: CSARDLVVTREGREQFF; cdr3_nt: TGCAGTGCTAGAGATCTGGTAGTAACACGGGAGGGAAGGGAGCAGTTCTTC
v_call: TRBV6-1; clone_size: .; j_call: TRBJ2-3; d_call: .; cdr3_aa: CASSEGGAPDTQYF; cdr3_nt: TGTGCCAGCAGTGAAGGGGGGGCCCCAGATACGCAGTATTTT
v_call: TRBV7-9; clone_size: .; j_call: TRBJ1-4; d_call: .; cdr3_aa: CASSLAPGGTNEKLFF; cdr3_nt: TGTGCCAGCAGCTTAGCACCAGGAGGGACTAATGAAAAACTGTTTTTT
v_call: TRBV20-1; clone_size: .; j_call: TRBJ1-4; d_call: .; cdr3_aa: CSASWTATNEKLFF; cdr3_nt: TGCAGTGCTAGTTGGACTGCAACTAATGAAAAACTGTTTTTT
v_call: TRBV7-6; clone_size: .; j_call: TRBJ2-3; d_call: .; cdr3_aa: CASSLQSRAGTDTQYF; cdr3_nt: TGTGCCAGCAGCCTCCAGTCGCGGGCGGGCACAGATACGCAGTATTTT
v_call: TRBV19; clone_size: once; j_call: TRBJ2-5; d_call: .; cdr3_aa: CASSMRDLGPETQYF; cdr3_nt: TGTGCCAGTAGTATGCGGGACTTAGGCCCAGAGACCCAGTACTTC
v_call: TRBV27; clone_size: .; j_call: TRBJ1-2; d_call: TRBD1; cdr3_aa: CASSLSGDRAYGYTF; cdr3_nt: TGTGCCAGCAGTTTAAGCGGGGACAGGGCCTATGGCTACACCTTC
v_call: TRBV10-3; clone_size: few; j_call: TRBJ1-5; d_call: TRBD1; cdr3_aa: CAISGQGGSSNQPQHF; cdr3_nt: TGTGCCATCAGCGGACAGGGGGGATCTAGCAATCAGCCCCAGCATTTT
v_call: TRBV14; clone_size: .; j_call: TRBJ2-7; d_call: .; cdr3_aa: CASSQNLHGEQYF; cdr3_nt: TGTGCCAGCAGCCAGAATCTTCACGGGGAGCAGTACTTC
v_call: TRBV7-9; clone_size: .; j_call: TRBJ2-7; d_call: TRBD2; cdr3_aa: CASSLEASGYEQYF; cdr3_nt: TGTGCCAGCAGCTTAGAGGCTAGCGGCTACGAGCAGTACTTC
v_call: TRBV6-8; clone_size: .; j_call: TRBJ1-2; d_call: TRBD1; cdr3_aa: CASRGDRVYGYTF; cdr3_nt: TGTGCCAGCAGGGGGGACAGGGTCTATGGCTACACCTTC
v_call: TRBV10-3; clone_size: .; j_call: TRBJ1-2; d_call: TRBD1; cdr3_aa: CAINQGDSLYGYTF; cdr3_nt: TGTGCCATCAATCAAGGGGACAGCCTCTATGGCTACACCTTC
v_call: TRBV13; clone_size: once; j_call: TRBJ2-1; d_call: TRBD2; cdr3_aa: CASSLGTSGSTEQFF; cdr3_nt: TGTGCCAGCAGCCTCGGGACTAGCGGGAGTACTGAGCAGTTCTTC
v_call: TRBV4-1; clone_size: few; j_call: TRBJ2-2; d_call: TRBD1; cdr3_aa: CASSQTGQGAPGELFF; cdr3_nt: TGCGCCAGCAGCCAAACGGGACAGGGGGCTCCCGGGGAGCTGTTTTTT
v_call: TRBV7-2; clone_size: few; j_call: TRBJ1-3; d_call: .; cdr3_aa: CASSSGSGNTIYF; cdr3_nt: TGTGCCAGCAGCTCTGGCTCTGGAAACACCATATATTTT
v_call: TRBV6-1; clone_size: .; j_call: TRBJ2-2; d_call: .; cdr3_aa: CASSEVAGELFF; cdr3_nt: TGTGCCAGCAGTGAAGTTGCCGGGGAGCTGTTTTTT
v_call: TRBV20-1; clone_size: few; j_call: TRBJ1-1; d_call: .; cdr3_aa: CSAPRGAITEAFF; cdr3_nt: TGCAGTGCTCCTCGGGGCGCGATCACTGAAGCTTTCTTT
v_call: TRBV19; clone_size: .; j_call: TRBJ1-1; d_call: .; cdr3_aa: CASGRGEGTEAFF; cdr3_nt: TGTGCCAGCGGAAGGGGGGAAGGTACTGAAGCTTTCTTT
v_call: TRBV9; clone_size: .; j_call: TRBJ2-7; d_call: TRBD2; cdr3_aa: CASSVGSGASYEQYF; cdr3_nt: TGTGCCAGCAGCGTAGGGAGCGGGGCCTCCTACGAGCAGTACTTC